Listed below are T cell receptor beta chains from one sample, sequenced in a study of cytomegalovirus exposure and HLA in healthy donors. TCRdb's copy holds only in-frame clones and misses some; the assay was immunoSEQ multiplex PCR. The table includes over 90,000 clones, 73% detected once. The sample was PBMCs. All receptors derive from a middle-aged man in good health and CMV-seronegative. CDR3s include the opening cysteine and the closing phenylalanine or tryptophan. The D gene is left open where the match is weak. Part of the rows lack a size; the others show once, few, many or a class for expanded clones.

abundance | j_gene | v_gene | d_gene | len | CDR3aa
NA | TRBJ2-3 | TRBV7-9 | TRBD2 | 16 | CASSLGSGASTDTQYF
NA | TRBJ2-7 | TRBV5-1 | NA | 14 | CASSLVGESYEQYF
once | TRBJ1-2 | TRBV5-1 | TRBD1 | 14 | CASSLVSRGYGYTF
NA | TRBJ1-1 | TRBV16 | TRBD1 | 16 | CASSHGTGFRGTEAFF
NA | TRBJ2-1 | TRBV9 | NA | 14 | CASSVAGDRPEQFF
NA | TRBJ1-1 | TRBV4-3 | NA | 16 | CASSQQYRATNTEAFF
NA | TRBJ1-1 | TRBV18 | NA | 14 | CASSPRARNTEAFF
NA | TRBJ2-5 | TRBV7-3 | TRBD1 | 14 | CASSLAGTEETQYF
few | TRBJ2-1 | TRBV6-5 | TRBD2 | 15 | CASSYAGEAYNEQFF
few | TRBJ1-2 | TRBV6-1 | TRBD1 | 15 | CASSEIVEGASGYTF
NA | TRBJ2-2 | TRBV10-3 | NA | 13 | CAITDRNTGELFF
few | TRBJ1-6 | TRBV6-6 | TRBD1 | 16 | CASSYPGQGLRSPLHF
NA | TRBJ2-1 | TRBV29-1 | NA | 14 | CSVPGLNINNEQFF
NA | TRBJ1-5 | TRBV30 | NA | 14 | CALSRGGSNQPQHF
NA | TRBJ2-3 | TRBV9 | NA | 15 | CASSVVVTGGDTQYF
NA | TRBJ2-1 | TRBV11-3 | NA | 13 | CASSFRSHNEQFF
NA | TRBJ2-1 | TRBV7-9 | TRBD1 | 12 | CASSFMDRGLFF
NA | TRBJ1-1 | TRBV19 | NA | 14 | CASSTSPELTEAFF
NA | TRBJ2-4 | TRBV4-1 | TRBD1 | 14 | CASSQGDREDIQYF
NA | TRBJ2-7 | TRBV11-2 | NA | 15 | CASSEPGHPRYEQYF
NA | TRBJ2-7 | TRBV29-1 | NA | 13 | CSVVGQGSYEQYF
once | TRBJ2-2 | TRBV6-6 | TRBD1 | 16 | CASSYFGTGVSGELFF
NA | TRBJ1-1 | TRBV6-6 | NA | 13 | CASSSPTATEAFF
NA | TRBJ1-1 | TRBV7-3 | NA | 15 | CASSPTPLGGTEAFF
NA | TRBJ2-4 | TRBV2 | NA | 15 | CASMTLQGTKNIQYF
NA | TRBJ1-2 | TRBV6-1 | NA | 15 | CASSDRGKANYGYTF
NA | TRBJ1-6 | TRBV2 | NA | 15 | CASSAGGSFNSPLHF
NA | TRBJ1-2 | TRBV9 | TRBD1 | 14 | CASSPRDRGYGYTF
NA | TRBJ2-7 | TRBV7-2 | NA | 12 | CASSFPRYEQYF
NA | TRBJ2-1 | TRBV18 | TRBD2 | 16 | CASSAYVAGGYNEQFF
once | TRBJ2-3 | TRBV7-3 | NA | 15 | CASSFDRTTADTQYF
NA | TRBJ2-3 | TRBV7-2 | TRBD2 | 17 | CASSLQGGLASTDTQYF
once | TRBJ1-1 | TRBV6-1 | NA | 14 | CASSRAGGRAEAFF
once | TRBJ2-7 | TRBV27 | TRBD2 | 13 | CASTLTSGDEQYF
NA | TRBJ2-6 | TRBV27 | NA | 13 | CASRPQGANVLTF
NA | TRBJ2-7 | TRBV5-1 | NA | 13 | CASSLGGGDEQYF
NA | TRBJ2-1 | TRBV5-1 | NA | 14 | CASSYGDIPNEQFF
NA | TRBJ1-2 | TRBV15 | TRBD1 | 14 | CATSKGQGAHGYTF
NA | TRBJ1-1 | TRBV5-4 | NA | 13 | CASTRGGNTEAFF
NA | TRBJ1-3 | TRBV5-1 | TRBD1 | 14 | CASSTDRAGNTIYF
NA | TRBJ1-1 | TRBV5-1 | NA | 14 | CASSLGLKNTEAFF
NA | TRBJ2-5 | TRBV4-3 | NA | 15 | CASSQGIGYQETQYF
NA | TRBJ1-5 | TRBV5-6 | TRBD1 | 17 | CASSEGQGKYSNQPQHF
NA | TRBJ1-1 | TRBV11-2 | NA | 15 | CASSFGQTGYTEAFF
NA | TRBJ2-4 | TRBV20-1 | NA | 11 | CSAGLRNIQYF
few | TRBJ1-4 | TRBV2 | NA | 13 | CASIEDFNEKLFF
NA | TRBJ2-2 | TRBV7-3 | TRBD2 | 17 | CASSFLTSGGAPGELFF
NA | TRBJ1-6 | TRBV7-9 | NA | 14 | CASSLAYVSSPLHF
NA | TRBJ1-6 | TRBV6-5 | NA | 13 | CATGRRENSPLHF